Below are 27 T cell receptor beta chains sequenced from a single sample in a study of CD8+CD57+ T cells in acquired aplastic anemia. Genomic DNA constituted the template upon which TCR beta VDJ and CDR3 profiling was performed. Each CDR3 protein gets one entry after TCRdb re-called the reads with MiXCR. Of more than 200,000 distinct CDR3 sequences in the sample, roughly 50% were seen once. Patients who underwent sequencing had shown CD8+CD57+ cell expansion by flow cytometry. The sample comprised sorted CD4+, CD8+, or CD8+CD57+ T cells (not recorded which) from PBMCs. These receptor sequences come from a human donor with aplastic anemia.

This clonotype was detected many times. J is TRBJ1-5 and V is TRBV6-1; D remains unclear. The germline V gene encodes CDR1 MNHNS and CDR2 SASEGT. This CDR3 region has 12 residues. Deletions cut 6 bases from V and 4 bases from J, with 7 bases between. The CDR3 DNA sequence: TGTGCCAGCAGAGACAATAATCAGCCCCAGCATTTT. Its translation is CASRDNNQPQHF.

The rearrangement uses TRBV7-9 and TRBJ1-1; TRBD1 agrees at 7 bases. The germline V gene has CDR1 SEHNR and CDR2 FQNEAQ (reference sequence). The J segment lost 6 bases and the V segment lost 5 bases, leaving 12 bases of the junction unmatched. The CDR3 covers 15 residues. The DNA for the CDR3 is TGTGCCAGCAGCCTCGACAGGGTTTCATCCGCTGAAGCTTTCTTT. Translation: CASSLDRVSSAEAFF.

Many counts were recorded for this clonotype. The V gene is TRBV6-1, the J gene TRBJ2-5; tentatively, D is TRBD2 (7 bases). The ends were cut back, 6 bases at V and 3 bases at J, with 14 bases in the middle. This CDR3 has 14 residues. The germline gives CDR1 MNHNS, CDR2 SASEGT. CDR3 protein: CASRGGAREETQYF. In nucleotides, the CDR3 is TGTGCCAGCAGGGGGGGGGCGAGGGAAGAGACCCAGTACTTC.

The chain uses TRBV29-1 and TRBJ2-7; no definite D call. Germline loops: CDR1 SQVTM, CDR2 ANQGSEA. The CDR3 has 12 amino acids. Trimming left V 3 bases short and J 2 bases short, with 8 bases between. CDR3: CSVDGGAYEQYF. The CDR3 DNA reads as TGCAGCGTTGACGGCGGTGCCTACGAGCAGTACTTC.

V usage is TRBV15 and J usage is TRBJ2-1; D perhaps matches TRBD2 (7 bases). Trimming cost V 0 bases and J 12 bases, with 9 bases left between them. The CDR3 sequence is 12 residues long. Germline CDR1 LNHNV, CDR2 YYDKDF (reference sequence). In DNA, the CDR3 is TGTGCCACCAGCAGAGATAGGGGGGGGCAGTTCTTC. This sequence encodes CATSRDRGGQFF.

The chain uses TRBV9 and TRBJ2-2; TRBD2 agrees at 15 bases. From germline, CDR1 is SGDLS and CDR2 YYNGEE. V shed 4 bases, J shed 3 bases, and the junction held 10 bases outside the gene matches. The CDR3 runs to 19 residues. CDR3 sequence: CASSPLGLAGGLYTGELFF. As DNA, the CDR3 is TGTGCCAGCAGCCCCTTGGGACTAGCGGGAGGTTTATACACCGGGGAGCTGTTTTTT.

This clonotype was seen many times. This chain connects TRBV6-5 to TRBJ1-2; TRBD1 aligns across 8 bases. Per the germline V gene, CDR1 is MNHEY and CDR2 is SVGAGI. The CDR3 totals 14 residues. With V trimmed by 5 bases and J by 6 bases, 8 bases remained unmatched. The CDR3 protein is CASSRGQGWDGYTF. The CDR3 DNA reads as TGTGCCAGCAGTCGAGGACAGGGCTGGGATGGCTACACCTTC.

The chain joins TRBV7-9 to TRBJ2-2; D is tentatively TRBD1 or TRBD2 (5 bases each). Trimming removed 5 bases from V and 7 bases from J, with 14 bases in between. Germline-derived CDR1 and CDR2 are SEHNR and FQNEAQ (reference sequence). The CDR3 spans 14 residues. The CDR3 reads CASSLIGAIGELFF. The DNA of the CDR3 is TGTGCCAGCAGCCTAATCGGGGCGATCGGGGAGCTGTTTTTT.

This clonotype was observed many times. This chain connects TRBV25-1 to TRBJ1-2, with a possible D match to TRBD1 (5 bases). Germline values: CDR1 MGHDK, CDR2 SYGVNS. Trimming removed 10 bases at V and 4 bases at J, with 19 bases between. This CDR3 comprises 14 residues. CDR3 amino acids: CATEGGGLSYGYTF. CDR3 DNA sequence: TGTGCCACCGAAGGTGGGGGACTGTCCTATGGCTACACCTTC.

The V gene is TRBV10-3, the J gene TRBJ1-2, with D uncertain. The CDR3 loop spans 12 amino acids. V was shortened by 4 bases and J by 7 bases, with 10 bases between the two germline ends. Germline lookup yields CDR1 ENHRY and CDR2 SYGVKD. The CDR3 is CAISVNGCGYTF. CDR3 nucleotide sequence: TGTGCCATCAGTGTAAACGGCTGTGGCTACACCTTC.

The chain employs TRBV12-3 or TRBV12-4 and TRBJ2-7; D is ambiguous. This CDR3 region has 12 residues. V gave up 3 bases and J gave up 8 bases, with 11 bases separating them. The CDR3 sequence is CASSLLRTQQYF. Written as DNA, the CDR3 is TGTGCCAGCAGTTTGTTAAGGACCCAGCAGTACTTC.

The CDR3: CSARTINEKLFF. The CDR3 DNA reads TGCAGCGCAAGGACGATAAATGAAAAACTGTTTTTT. V usage is TRBV29-1 and J usage is TRBJ1-4, with no clear D. The germline CDR1 and CDR2 sequences are SQVTM and ANQGSEA. Trimming pared 7 bases from V and 5 bases from J, leaving 11 bases between. CDR3 length equals 12 residues.

Only a few counts were recorded for this clonotype. The CDR3 spells CASSESLQVHSGNTIYF. DNA for the CDR3: TGTGCCAGCAGTGAATCCTTACAGGTTCACTCTGGAAACACCATATATTTT. The genes are TRBV6-1 and TRBJ1-3; possible D gene TRBD1, 5 bases. Trimming left V 2 bases short and J 0 bases short, with 14 bases between. Germline lookup yields CDR1 MNHNS and CDR2 SASEGT. This CDR3 comprises 17 residues.

This clonotype was observed a few times. The chain links TRBV7-2 to TRBJ2-1; D remains ambiguous. Germline V lookup: CDR1 SGHTA, CDR2 FQGNSA. The CDR3 is 13 residues long. Trimming left V 5 bases short and J 5 bases short, with 10 bases between. The CDR3 bases are TGTGCCAGCAGCCTAGGACGGGACAATGAGCAGTTCTTC. It specifies CASSLGRDNEQFF.

Concerning this clonotype: Relative to the germline gene, one junction end is altered; a read error may explain this. The V gene is TRBV11-2, the J gene TRBJ1-6; 9 bases agree with TRBD1. The CDR3 length is 11 residues. Germline CDR1 SGHAT, CDR2 FQNNGV. CDR3 sequence: CASSSNRDRVF. CDR3 coding DNA: TGTGCCAGCAGCTCGAACCGGGACAGGGTATTT. Full variable domain (rest looked up from reference TRBV11-2 and TRBJ1-6): EAGVAQSPRYKIIEKRQSVAFWCNPISGHATLYWYQQILGQGPKLLIQFQNNGVVDDSQLPKDRFSAERLKGVDSTLKIQPAKLEDSAVYLCASSSNRDRVFGNGTRLTVT.

This clonotype was counted ten times or more. DNA of the CDR3: TGCAGTGCCCACGTTGACACTAACTATGGCTACACCTTC. It encodes CSAHVDTNYGYTF. V usage is TRBV20-1 and J usage is TRBJ1-2; D unresolved. V was clipped by 6 bases and J by 0 bases, with 11 bases between them. The length of the CDR3 is 13 residues. The germline gives CDR1 DFQATT, CDR2 SNEGSKA (reference sequence).

This clonotype was seen at least ten times. This chain links TRBV7-8 with TRBJ1-1; 8 bases are shared with TRBD1. The CDR3 runs to 13 residues. Trimming cost V 4 bases and J 13 bases; bases outside gene matches: 11. Germline CDR1 reads SGHVS; CDR2 reads FQNEAQ. In DNA, the CDR3 is TGTGCCAGCAGCTCGTATGGACAGGGCCGAGATTTCTTT. Translated, it gives CASSSYGQGRDFF. The variable domain in full, completed from reference TRBV7-8 and TRBJ1-1, reads GAGVSQSPRYKVAKRGQDVALRCDPISGHVSLFWYQQALGQGPEFLTYFQNEAQLDKSGLPSDRFFAERPEGSVSTLKIQRTQQEDSAVYLCASSSYGQGRDFFGQGTRLTVV.

The sample holds many counts of this clonotype. The rearrangement joins TRBV5-5 to TRBJ2-1; 10 bases fit TRBD2. The CDR3 runs to 15 residues. The ends lost 4 bases at V and 7 bases at J; junction bases unmatched: 8. Germline lookup yields CDR1 SGHKS and CDR2 YYEKEE (reference sequence). The CDR3 DNA is TGTGCCAGCAGCCCTGAGCCTAGCGGGGGAAATGAGCAGTTCTTC. Translated: CASSPEPSGGNEQFF.

About this clonotype itself: A much bigger clone sits one base away, suggesting this may be a read error. The chain links TRBV9 to TRBJ1-6; D is uncertain. The CDR3 consists of 13 residues. V lost 7 bases, J lost 8 bases, and 13 bases lay in between. Germline V gene sequence: CDR1 SGDLS, CDR2 YYNGEE. CDR3 region: CASSPNGDSPLHF. The CDR3 coding sequence is TGTGCCAGCTCACCCAACGGAGATTCACCCCTCCACTTT.

This clonotype was recorded a few times. The chain links TRBV7-9 to TRBJ1-5; weak D call: TRBD1 (6 bases). Germline values: CDR1 SEHNR, CDR2 FQNEAQ (reference sequence). Trimming removed 5 bases from V and 2 bases from J, with 16 bases in between. This CDR3 has 16 amino acids. As DNA, the CDR3 is TGTGCCAGCAGCCCCCTGACAGGAATGGGCAATCAGCCCCAGCATTTT. It yields the protein CASSPLTGMGNQPQHF. Using reference TRBV7-9 and TRBJ1-5 for the parts outside the CDR3, the full variable domain is DTGVSQNPRHKITKRGQNVTFRCDPISEHNRLYWYRQTLGQGPEFLTYFQNEAQLEKSRLLSDRFSAERPKGSFSTLEIQRTEQGDSAMYLCASSPLTGMGNQPQHFGDGTRLSIL.

This clonotype was detected only once. The chain has TRBV6-1 and TRBJ1-2, with D possibly matching TRBD1 (5 bases). The CDR3 is 14 amino acids. Trimming left V 7 bases short and J 6 bases short, with 18 bases between. CDR1 and CDR2 (germline): MNHNS, SASEGT. The CDR3 here is CASTLTSGGDGYTF. CDR3 coding DNA: TGTGCCAGCACCCTGACTAGCGGGGGGGATGGCTACACCTTC.

This clonotype came up many times. This sequence joins TRBV11-2 and TRBJ2-7, with D perhaps matching TRBD1 (6 bases). Trimming took 5 bases from V and 0 from J, leaving 14 bases between them. Germline CDR1 is SGHAT and CDR2 is FQNNGV. There are 15 residues in the CDR3. This CDR3 is CASSTTGTNSYEQYF. In DNA, the CDR3 is TGTGCCAGCAGCACCACCGGGACAAACTCCTACGAGCAGTACTTC.

This clonotype was seen at least ten times. The J gene is TRBJ1-5, the V gene TRBV12-3 or TRBV12-4; D uncertain. CDR3 size: 15 residues. Trimming shortened V by 5 bases and J by 1 base, and 12 bases separated the two germline ends. The DNA of the CDR3 is TGTGCCAGCAGTACTGTGGGGATAAGCAATCAGCCCCAGCATTTT. Protein sequence: CASSTVGISNQPQHF.

The chain combines TRBV19 with TRBJ2-2; perhaps TRBD1 as D (5 bases). CDR1 and CDR2 (germline): LNHDA, SQIVND (reference sequence). The ends were cut back, 7 bases at V and 5 bases at J, with 14 bases in the middle. The CDR3 has 14 residues. For the CDR3, the DNA is TGTGCCAGTAAACCACTCTCAGGGACCGGGGAGCTGTTTTTT. It is translated as CASKPLSGTGELFF.

This clonotype was recorded many times. The CDR3 spells CASSLAGGSYEQYF. DNA of the CDR3: TGCGCCAGCAGCTTGGCAGGGGGTTCCTACGAGCAGTACTTC. The J gene is TRBJ2-7, the V gene TRBV5-1; 7 bases line up with TRBD1. Per the germline V gene, CDR1 is SGHRS and CDR2 is YFSETQ. The V gene end was trimmed by 0 bases and the J gene end by 1 base; junction bases not matched to a gene: 1. This CDR3 contains 14 residues.

This clonotype showed up many times. The V gene is TRBV15, the J gene TRBJ2-1, with TRBD2 as a possible D gene (5 bases). This CDR3 contains 14 residues. Trimming removed 4 bases from V and 5 bases from J, with 12 bases in between. The germline CDR1 and CDR2 sequences are LNHNV and YYDKDF (reference sequence). The CDR3 reads CATSNPGFDNEQFF. The CDR3 DNA reads TGTGCCACCAGCAACCCGGGGTTCGACAATGAGCAGTTCTTC.

This clonotype was seen at least ten times. The chain couples TRBV7-8 to TRBJ1-1; 8 nucleotides agree with TRBD1. The CDR3 is 15 residues long. Germline loops: CDR1 SGHVS, CDR2 FQNEAQ. V lost 5 bases and J lost 0; bases outside the gene matches: 5. The CDR3 spells CASSALTGVNTEAFF. The CDR3 DNA is TGTGCCAGCAGCGCCTTGACAGGGGTGAACACTGAAGCTTTCTTT.